This T cell receptor beta chain was documented in a study of cytomegalovirus exposure and HLA in healthy donors (dated by TCRdb to 2017 to 2019). Some background on the complete study: An earlier analysis of approximately 640 of the donors reported about 290 Gb of sequence data and 117 million unique TCR beta sequences from 150 million to 200 million T cells. Four or five DR-DQ haplotypes were treated as single units for association and clustering because of strong linkage in the cohort. To predict cytomegalovirus infection status, the study combined high-throughput TCR immunosequencing, statistical association of individual TCRs with disease status, and machine learning. The study was designed to test whether signatures of past pathogen exposure could be identified by cataloging public T cell receptors. Alongside the repertoire data, information on donor age, sex, ethnicity and CMV serostatus was compiled. Along with the approximately 670-subject first cohort, a separate validation cohort of over 90 different subjects was used. Genome-wide SNP genotypes for about 55% of the roughly 670 donors were used in a later genetic analysis, which treated that subset as a discovery cohort. Both class I and class II loci were covered by HLA typing, at four-digit resolution. Using immunosequencing, the study profiled T cell repertoires from fewer than 850 subjects and related those repertoires to cytomegalovirus serostatus. All discovery cohort repertoires had been generated using a single sequencing platform. The genetic ancestry cluster associated with self-reported Caucasian donors included about 84% of the roughly 400 genotyped donors. The number of donors typed differed by locus, with about 629-630 for A, B, C, DRB1 and DQB1, around 520 for DQA1, approximately 580 for DPA1, and around 460 for DPB1. An earlier analysis of approximately 580 of the donors used high-throughput TCR beta sequencing to judge whether each TCR beta V gene segment behaved as functional or pseudogenic. Across some 400 genotyped donors of the cohort, an average of about 240,000 unique TCR beta nucleotide sequences per donor were sequenced, and 15% to 20% of those sequences were non-productive. In the later analysis, no new phenotypic data were used to find candidate immune exposures; instead, reliance was placed on TCR beta sequences and their occurrence across donors. To study patterns of TCR occurrence, a later analysis re-analyzed previously published TCR beta repertoires from 666 donors and added high-resolution HLA genotyping. An early release that covered roughly 600 HLA-typed donors contained around 330 gigabases of sequencing data and 75 million to 100 million unique TCR sequences. The full study reports these points: In an earlier analysis of about 550 of the donors, most TCR beta V segments were observed in productive rearrangements about 87% or about 30% of the time, broadly matching IMGT annotations. A further reported finding was that TCR beta sequences accurately predicted the HLA-A and HLA-B alleles for most subjects in the first cohort. The presence/absence analyses assumed that sequencing depth was roughly uniform across donors, and that assumption may not be true. According to a later genetic analysis, donors in an Asian-associated ancestry cluster had fewer N-insertions in productive TCRs than the approximately 700-donor mean. Linkage disequilibrium might explain the correlated functional status among segregating V segments, but an unknown experimental factor could not be excluded. Because some donors lacked HLA typing at each locus, the association tests relied only on the typed subset. A later analysis found that most CMV-associated TCR beta chains appeared HLA-restricted, with HLA associations seemingly driven largely by CMV exposure. Immune exposure information for the cohort was limited to CMV serostatus. According to a later analysis, parvovirus B19, influenza, CMV and Epstein-Barr virus appeared linked to several top co-occurrence clusters. The classifier was reported to diagnose cytomegalovirus status with high specificity and sensitivity in both the original cohort and the validation cohort. A later analysis found that HLA-associated TCR beta chains were more clonally expanded and had lower generation probabilities than equally common non-associated chains. Specific HLA alleles were associated with about 17,000 TCR beta sequences at a false discovery rate of 0.05 in a later analysis. A later genetic analysis associated a missense DCLRE1C variant with V-gene and J-gene trimming of TCR beta chains, and an independent cohort replicated the association. A later analysis found that TCR association rates varied across HLA loci, with DRB1 alleles showing the most associated TCRs and HLA-C alleles the fewest. Because counts were too low, seventeen rarely observed V segments, including chromosome 9 orphons, were excluded from the earlier analysis of a few hundred of the donors. A cluster of highly shared sequence variants was judged likely to be a technical artifact of the sequencing pipeline. The authors suggested that the approach could potentially be generalized to other disease states and immunological phenotypes. Because the 87-base-pair reads could not distinguish some IMGT-functional V segments, including TRBV6-2 and TRBV6-3, those segments were excluded. In vitro tests confirmed that three of the cytomegalovirus-associated TCR beta chains recognize cytomegalovirus antigens. The cohort was sequenced for TCR beta chains only, and without alpha or paired-chain data the features that could be detected were limited. A total of roughly 160 TCR beta chains were listed by the study as associated with cytomegalovirus. Most TCR sequences were seen in very few donors, while some public TCRs were found in many individuals. When HLA alleles, especially DR and DQ, strongly co-occurred, attributing TCR associations to individual alleles was difficult.

Concerning this clone itself: Its antigen remains unidentified. The sample holds no much larger clone one base away, and base qualities are not on file.

The library was built by means of the immunoSEQ multiplex PCR assay. The multiplex PCR relied on a mix of 60 forward primers for TCR Vbeta segments and 13 reverse primers for TCR Jbeta segments. The CDR3 region of rearranged TCR beta genes was amplified from genomic DNA by a multiplex PCR assay. Amplified TCR beta libraries were sequenced as 87-base-pair reads on the Illumina HiSeq System. On the authors' methods: Across the roughly 640 repertoires, a later analysis counted approximately 83 million unique TCR beta chains, around 10 million of which were shared by at least two donors. Raw reads were error-corrected and collapsed into unique sequences by a nearest-neighbor algorithm in which closely related sequences were merged to remove PCR and sequencing errors. V, D and J gene segments were assigned by aligning CDR3 sequences to IMGT reference sequences. For a sequence to be retained, a match of at least six nucleotides to both a V gene segment and a J gene segment was required. Rearrangements were classified as productive when the CDR3 lacked stop codons and remained in frame with V and J, and all other rearrangements were classified as non-productive. CDR3 was defined by IMGT convention, running from the second conserved V-encoded cysteine to the conserved J-encoded phenylalanine. Sequences without an unambiguous match to a single V gene segment were excluded from the earlier analysis of a few hundred of the donors. In an earlier analysis of 450 to 700 of the donors, V segments were called functional above 56.7% productive rearrangements and were called segregating when the between-donor standard deviation exceeded 5%. A statistical classification framework was built to diagnose cytomegalovirus status from the catalog of TCR beta chain sequences. V and J gene assignment, in a later analysis, came from comparing TCR nucleotide sequences with IMGT/GENE-DB human TR gene sequences. In a later analysis, CDR3 sequences and most-parsimonious VDJ recombination scenarios were assigned using the TCRdist pipeline. In a later analysis, each TCR beta chain was defined by its CDR3 amino acid sequence together with its V-gene family, and reads without a unique V-gene family were excluded. In a later analysis, around 650 highly shared, low-generation-probability nucleotide sequences were removed to address suspected cross-contamination and a sequencing artifact. In a later analysis, a clonal expansion index for each public chain was calculated from normalized within-repertoire ranks of inferred template counts. Generation probabilities in a later analysis came from a VDJ recombination model fitted to out-of-frame rearrangements, and those results were checked against IGoR. In a later analysis, TCR-TCR, TCR-HLA and TCR-CMV co-occurrence was scored with hypergeometric tests, and a repertoire-size bias correction was applied to TCR pairs. To estimate false discovery rates, a later analysis permuted the HLA or CMV assignments 20 times. A later analysis grouped co-occurring TCRs with DBSCAN, adding TCRdist sequence similarity when clustering within HLA-allele-positive subsets. Co-occurrence clustering excluded repertoires with fewer than 30,000 or more than 120,000 public chains, plus five with anomalous nucleotide sharing. TCRdb obtained this table from immuneACCESS and retained in-frame rearrangements with V and J assigned. These tables miss some clones; where compared with another copy, unresolved V genes account for less than half of the shortfall, and the remainder is unexplained. The V and J calls and clone size are taken from that table; D and trimming were inferred from the DNA. Counted in this sample were under 200,000 clones; around 79% of them appeared once. The ten largest make up approximately 0.51% of the sample.

The CDR3 numbers 14 residues from cysteine through phenylalanine. The sequence is cut down to CDR3 DNA, 42 bases in frame from base 1. V loses 4 bases of germline sequence and J loses 0 bases, and the interval between the two ends is 10 bases. Looking up the germline V gene yields CDR1 SQVTM and CDR2 ANQGSEA. The cohort was made up of 666 healthy bone marrow donors. Cohort members were all nominally healthy when sampled, although unrecorded immune exposures were likely present. The donor tested CMV seronegative and was one of the 352 seronegative cohort members. Every donor gave a peripheral blood sample, and the peripheral blood mononuclear cells from that sample were used for TCR beta sequencing. Genomic DNA extraction from the blood cell samples was performed with the Qiagen DNeasy Blood Extraction Kit.

The chain couples TRBV29-1 to TRBJ1-3, with the identity of the D gene unclear. Sequencing was done on a sample of PBMCs. The receptor comes from a woman aged 45-60 years in good health and CMV-seronegative. The CDR3 reads CSVGTGISGNTIYF. The DNA is TGCAGCGTTGGCACCGGGATCTCTGGAAACACCATATATTTT.